This T cell receptor beta chain was sequenced for a study of PD-1 blockade in classical Hodgkin lymphoma. Overall study results and limits: The study reported lower baseline TCR diversity in newly diagnosed patients than in healthy donors. Later analyses included only patients treated at least 1 year post-ASCT.

The repertoire was sequenced with immunoSEQ multiplex PCR; TCRdb's copy has only in-frame clones and lacks some. Of around 92,000 clones listed, 83% are singletons. Time point: cycle 4 day 1 (C4D1), after 6 weeks of nivolumab. There was relapse after autologous stem cell transplantation in every patient, and there was variation in brentuximab vedotin exposure. The CDR3 is 14 residues long. Trimming stripped 3 bases from V and 1 base from J, with 10 bases between. The germline V gene encodes CDR1 SGHDT and CDR2 YYEEEE. Worth noting for this clone: Its antigen is unidentified.

The chain couples TRBV5-6 to TRBJ1-1, with D unresolved. The receptor's source is a human donor with classical Hodgkin lymphoma. Source: peripheral blood mononuclear cells (PBMCs), taken before the fourth cycle of nivolumab. The DNA for the CDR3 is TGTGCCAGCAGCTCAAGGACGGGGAACACTGAAGCTTTCTTT. The encoded protein is CASSSRTGNTEAFF. Full variable domain (rest looked up from reference TRBV5-6 and TRBJ1-1): DAGVTQSPTHLIKTRGQQVTLRCSPKSGHDTVSWYQQALGQGPQFIFQYYEEEERQRGNFPDRFSGHQFPNYSSELNVNALLLGDSALYLCASSSRTGNTEAFFGQGTRLTVV.